This TCR beta chain came from a study of control samples from healthy donors and cancer patients. Germline CDR1 LNHDA, CDR2 SQIVND (reference sequence). CDR3 length: 13 amino acids. V was clipped by 6 bases and J by 4 bases; unmatched bases: 2. The data were produced by immunoSEQ multiplex PCR, yet TCRdb's version contains in-frame clones alone and is incomplete. The table has about 120,000 clones, 80% to 90% seen once; the top ten hold around 40%. This TCR derives from a man over 45 in good health. This chain joins TRBV19 and TRBJ2-1; 8 bases are shared with TRBD2. The sample was blood. The CDR3 DNA reads TGTGCCAGTAGGCCTAGCGGGTACAATGAGCAGTTCTTC. It specifies CASRPSGYNEQFF.